This T cell receptor (beta chain) was captured by sequencing in a study of technical replicates of blood from a handful of donors. V lost 4 bases and J 3 bases, leaving 25 bases between the germline ends. The CDR3 is 17 amino acids. Germline-derived CDR1 and CDR2 are SQVTM and ANQGSEA. Repertoires were generated with immunoSEQ multiplex PCR, while TCRdb's copy carries only in-frame clones and drops some. The sample has roughly 67,000 clones, roughly 98% seen once; the top ten hold over 0.15%. The sequencing sample was made of T cells isolated from PBMCs. The V and J genes are TRBV29-1 and TRBJ2-7; D is undetermined. The TCR comes from a human donor in good health. The CDR3 sequence: CSVVLPYPGSTVYEQYF. The CDR3 nucleotides read TGCAGCGTTGTCCTCCCCTATCCAGGTTCTACTGTCTACGAGCAGTACTTC.